This T cell receptor beta chain emerged from a study of blood T cells in healthy people across ages. PBMCs, at least 6.5 million per sample, were isolated. A sample-barcoded 5' primer and a J-beta primer mix were used in a second PCR of roughly 7 to 12 cycles. TCRdb reprocessed the 5' RACE reads via MiXCR and lists one record per CDR3 protein. The sample holds 1.5 million to 2 million distinct CDR3 sequences; almost 35% are singletons and the top ten take 11%. The study's findings and limits: PBMC samples, being unsorted, prevented any conclusive comparison of naive and antigen-experienced cells. Researchers report that TCR beta diversity correlated strongly with naive T cell percentage. Greater diversity and more naive CD4+ cells were seen in long-lived donors than in aged donors.

Turning to this clonotype: Its target is unknown.

The sequence was collected from a woman in her twenties or thirties in good health. The specimen sequenced was blood.

CDR3 in DNA: TGTGCCAGCAGCGGGCAGACTAGCGGGGAGTCCTACGAGCAGTACTTC. Its protein is CASSGQTSGESYEQYF. This chain joins TRBV7-9 and TRBJ2-7, with 11 bases fitting TRBD2. The CDR3 covers 16 residues. Germline trimming cut 5 bases from V and 1 base from J; bases unmatched to any gene: 7. The germline gives CDR1 SEHNR, CDR2 FQNEAQ (reference sequence).